Shown below are 25 T cell receptor beta chains from a single sample sequenced in a study of shared clonotypes between healthy human individuals. Sequencing used immunoSEQ multiplex PCR; TCRdb keeps in-frame clones, though not all of them. The sample has some 2.3 million clones, more than 80% seen once. Sequencing was performed on naive CD4+ T cells from PBMCs. Subset reported: CD45RA+ positively selected. The receptors come from a man aged 18 to 35 in good health. Some clones in this sample may be carry-over from other donors' samples.

The chain is built from TRBV28 and TRBJ2-5; the D gene is possibly TRBD1 (5 bases). Germline CDR1 reads MDHEN; CDR2 reads SYDVKM. The germline V and J ends were trimmed by 3 bases and 5 bases, with 22 bases remaining between them. This CDR3 is 17 amino acids long. CDR3 DNA sequence: TGTGCCAGCAGTTTCCTGCCTGGGGCAGGGCGGCGGGAGACCCAGTACTTC. It specifies CASSFLPGAGRRETQYF.

The rearrangement uses TRBV29-1 and TRBJ2-4; D might be TRBD2 (7 bases). Trimming took 3 bases from V and 1 from J, leaving 13 bases between them. Germline assignment: CDR1 SQVTM and CDR2 ANQGSEA. The CDR3 is 15 amino acids. The chain's CDR3 is CSVDGGRGAKNIQYF. The CDR3 nucleotides read TGCAGCGTTGACGGGGGGCGCGGGGCCAAAAACATTCAGTACTTC.

The chain recombines TRBV11-2 with TRBJ1-1; 7 bases are a match to TRBD1. From germline, CDR1 is SGHAT and CDR2 FQNNGV. The J segment lost 7 bases and the V segment lost 10 bases, leaving 15 bases of the junction unmatched. There are 14 residues in the CDR3. The CDR3 bases are TGTGCCACCGCGAAGGGAATACAGGGGAATGAAGCTTTCTTT. Translated, it gives CATAKGIQGNEAFF. Combining the CDR3 with reference TRBV11-2 and TRBJ1-1 gives the whole variable domain EAGVAQSPRYKIIEKRQSVAFWCNPISGHATLYWYQQILGQGPKLLIQFQNNGVVDDSQLPKDRFSAERLKGVDSTLKIQPAKLEDSAVYLCATAKGIQGNEAFFGQGTRLTVV.

This clone was detected only a few times. This chain uses TRBV30 with TRBJ1-2, with TRBD1 matching 8 bases. The ends lost 2 bases at V and 8 bases at J; junction bases unmatched: 7. The germline gives CDR1 GTSNPN, CDR2 SVGIG (reference sequence). The CDR3 spans 13 residues. The CDR3 loop reads CAWSRQGRYGYTF. The CDR3 coding sequence is TGTGCCTGGAGTAGACAGGGGCGTTACGGCTACACCTTC.

In its sample, this clone was seen a few times. This sequence joins TRBV9 and TRBJ1-1; tentatively, D is TRBD1 (6 bases). Trimming cost V 3 bases and J 3 bases, with 9 bases left between them. Germline V gene lookup returns CDR1 SGDLS and CDR2 YYNGEE. The CDR3 loop spans 13 amino acids. CDR3: CASSAQGDTEAFF. Here the CDR3 DNA reads TGTGCCAGCAGCGCACAGGGAGACACTGAAGCTTTCTTT.

The J gene is TRBJ1-2, the V gene TRBV7-2; a weak D match, TRBD1 (5 bases). CDR1 and CDR2 from the germline V gene are SGHTA and FQGNSA. CDR3 length: 13 residues. Trimming pared 5 bases from V and 7 bases from J, leaving 14 bases between. The DNA for the CDR3 is TGTGCCAGCAGCACGGGGCCTACAGGTGGCTACACCTTC. It is translated as CASSTGPTGGYTF.

V is TRBV18 and J is TRBJ2-5; D possibly corresponds to TRBD1 (5 bases). Looked up from germline, CDR1 is KGHSH and CDR2 is LQKENI. The V end was cut by 4 bases, the J end by 2 bases, with 14 bases between. This CDR3 contains 15 residues. CDR3 nucleotides: TGTGCCAGCTCACGCCGACAGAGTCAACAAGAGACCCAGTACTTC. This translates into CASSRRQSQQETQYF.

This sequence joins TRBV7-9 and TRBJ1-4, with D hard to call. CDR3 length: 12 amino acids. Deletions cut 1 base from V and 7 bases from J, with 4 bases between. The germline V gene has CDR1 SEHNR and CDR2 FQNEAQ (reference sequence). For the CDR3, the DNA is TGTGCCAGCAGCTTAGATCGTGAAAAACTGTTTTTT. Amino acid sequence: CASSLDREKLFF. Based on the CDR3 plus reference TRBV7-9 and TRBJ1-4, the full variable domain is DTGVSQNPRHKITKRGQNVTFRCDPISEHNRLYWYRQTLGQGPEFLTYFQNEAQLEKSRLLSDRFSAERPKGSFSTLEIQRTEQGDSAMYLCASSLDREKLFFGSGTQLSVL.

The chain employs TRBV5-1 and TRBJ2-1; the match to TRBD2 covers 7 bases. The length of the CDR3 is 16 residues. V dropped 4 bases and J dropped 6; count of bases not matched to a gene: 13. CDR1 and CDR2 from the germline V gene are SGHRS and YFSETQ. The CDR3 coding sequence is TGCGCCAGCAGCCCCCTAGGCCCAGCGGGACTCAATGAGCAGTTCTTC. Amino acids: CASSPLGPAGLNEQFF.

The sample holds one count of this clone. This sequence joins TRBV9 and TRBJ2-1; 8 bases align to TRBD1. Germline V gene data show CDR1 as SGDLS and CDR2 as YYNGEE. The CDR3 covers 15 residues. The V gene end was trimmed by 0 bases and the J gene end by 3 bases; junction bases not matched to a gene: 2. The CDR3 is CASSVAGQGYNEQFF. The CDR3 DNA is TGTGCCAGCAGCGTAGCTGGACAGGGCTACAATGAGCAGTTCTTC.

The chain couples TRBV21-1 to TRBJ2-7; the table assigns TRBD1, which was not confirmed against the DNA. TRBV21-1 is shown as a pseudogene. The CDR3 has 17 residues. The CDR3: CASSKIELPGPPYEQYF. Written as DNA, the CDR3 is TGTGCCAGCAGCAAAATAGAGCTGCCAGGGCCCCCCTACGAGCAGTACTTC.

Worth noting for this clone: At one of its ends the junction is not consistent with the germline gene, which may arise from a read error. V and J are TRBV5-3 and TRBJ1-2, with 7 bases fitting TRBD1. TRBV5-3 is filed as an ORF, its function uncertain. The CDR3 contains 13 residues. CDR3 protein: CASSSGQNYGYTF. As DNA, the CDR3 is TGTGCCAGCAGCTCGGGACAGAACTATGGCTACACCTTC.

The chain carries TRBV4-2 and TRBJ1-1; D is uncertain. Germline V lookup: CDR1 LGHNA, CDR2 YNFKEQ. The CDR3 contains 16 residues. V lost 0 bases, J lost 5 bases, and 16 bases lay in between. The CDR3 sequence: CASSQDRYGSRTEAFF. The DNA for the CDR3 is TGTGCCAGCAGCCAAGATCGGTACGGGTCACGAACTGAAGCTTTCTTT.

The rearrangement joins TRBV27 to TRBJ2-5; 12 bases agree with TRBD2. Losses at the gene ends were 8 bases for V and 5 bases for J; bases not matched to a gene: 9. The CDR3 totals 15 residues. The V gene's germline CDR1 is MNHEY and CDR2 SMNVEV (reference sequence). The CDR3 bases are TGTGCCAGCGCCCCGGGACTAGCGGGTGGGGAGACCCAGTACTTC. It specifies CASAPGLAGGETQYF.

This chain uses TRBV2 with TRBJ1-5; no reliable D call. V was cut by 2 bases and J by 0 bases, with 14 bases left in between. The germline gives CDR1 SNHLY, CDR2 FYNNEI. The CDR3 spans 17 residues. The CDR3 loop reads CASSEFGSRYSNQPQHF. For the CDR3, the DNA is TGTGCCAGCAGTGAATTCGGCTCGCGGTATAGCAATCAGCCCCAGCATTTT. Based on the CDR3 plus reference TRBV2 and TRBJ1-5, the full variable domain is EPEVTQTPSHQVTQMGQEVILRCVPISNHLYFYWYRQILGQKVEFLVSFYNNEISEKSEIFDDQFSVERPDGSNFTLKIRSTKLEDSAMYFCASSEFGSRYSNQPQHFGDGTRLSIL.

The V call is TRBV30, the J call TRBJ2-1; weak D call: TRBD1 (6 bases). CDR1 is GTSNPN, CDR2 SVGIG, per germline (reference sequence). Trimming stripped 6 bases from V and 0 bases from J, with 12 bases between. The CDR3 covers 14 residues. CDR3 DNA: TGTGCCTGCAACCAGGGGTTCTCCTACAATGAGCAGTTCTTC. Its translation is CACNQGFSYNEQFF.

V usage is TRBV27 and J usage is TRBJ2-3; TRBD2 matches 9 bases. This CDR3 comprises 16 residues. From germline, CDR1 is MNHEY and CDR2 SMNVEV (reference sequence). V gave up 6 bases and J gave up 5 bases; unmatched junction bases: 12. The CDR3 region has the DNA TGTGCCAGCAGCGCCTTCGGCGGGAGGGCCAAAGATACGCAGTATTTT. Translating it yields CASSAFGGRAKDTQYF.

The CDR3 region has the DNA TGTGCCAACAGCTTAACGAGCGCCCGGAGCTCCTACGAGCAGTACTTC. Translation gives CANSLTSARSSYEQYF. The gene calls are TRBV2 and TRBJ2-7; D gene uncertain. The CDR3 runs to 16 residues. The germline CDR1 and CDR2 sequences are SNHLY and FYNNEI. V dropped 10 bases and J dropped 0 bases, with 22 bases sitting between them.

The chain links TRBV11-2 to TRBJ2-7; either TRBD1 or TRBD2 may supply D (7 bases each). V dropped 5 bases and J dropped 0 bases, with 23 bases sitting between them. This CDR3 spans 18 amino acids. Germline V lookup: CDR1 SGHAT, CDR2 FQNNGV. The CDR3: CASSLLFQGGNLSYEQYF. The CDR3 region has the DNA TGTGCCAGCAGCCTACTCTTCCAGGGGGGGAACCTCTCCTACGAGCAGTACTTC.

This chain links TRBV2 with TRBJ2-6; D might be TRBD1 (6 bases). The V end was cut by 4 bases, the J end by 2 bases, with 18 bases between. Germline loops: CDR1 SNHLY, CDR2 FYNNEI. The CDR3 is 18 amino acids. The CDR3 DNA reads TGTGCCAGCAGTGTGACTGCAGGGGTTTCCGCTGGGGCCAACGTCCTGACTTTC. Residues: CASSVTAGVSAGANVLTF.

Points on this clone: One junction end disagrees with the germline gene, perhaps due to a read error. The J gene is TRBJ1-2, the V gene TRBV7-9; weak D call: TRBD1 (5 bases). The CDR3 runs to 12 residues. Germline CDR1 is SEHNR and CDR2 is FQNEAQ (reference sequence). The CDR3 DNA follows: TGTGCCAGCAGCTTAGAGGGGCAGCCCCCGGGATTC. Translated: CASSLEGQPPGF.

Concerning this clone: This sample includes further DNA sequences coding for the same CDR3. The chain links TRBV18 to TRBJ2-3; D unresolved. Trimming took off 2 bases at V and 2 bases at J, with 5 bases between the two ends. The CDR3 loop spans 13 amino acids. Per the germline V gene, CDR1 is KGHSH and CDR2 is LQKENI. The CDR3 DNA reads as TGTGCCAGCTCACCAGGGGTCACAGATACGCAGTATTTT. Translating gives CASSPGVTDTQYF.

This clone appeared once. The chain joins TRBV9 to TRBJ1-1, with 7 positions matching TRBD1. Trimming removed 1 base from V and 5 bases from J; junction bases left unmatched: 8. This CDR3 comprises 15 residues. Germline CDR1 SGDLS, CDR2 YYNGEE. The CDR3 nucleotides read TGTGCCAGCAGCGTATTAACAGGGGCAAGGACTGAAGCTTTCTTT. It yields the protein CASSVLTGARTEAFF. Using reference TRBV9 and TRBJ1-1 for the parts outside the CDR3, the full variable domain is DSGVTQTPKHLITATGQRVTLRCSPRSGDLSVYWYQQSLDQGLQFLIQYYNGEERAKGNILERFSAQQFPDLHSELNLSSLELGDSALYFCASSVLTGARTEAFFGQGTRLTVV.

The chain couples TRBV5-4 to TRBJ1-3, with a tentative D call TRBD1 (5 bases). The V gene's germline CDR1 is SGHNT and CDR2 YYREEE (reference sequence). The V gene lost 7 bases and the J gene lost 2 bases, with 25 bases spanning the gap. This CDR3 has 18 amino acids. The CDR3 sequence: CASSNGDWGDFPGNTIYF. The CDR3 DNA reads as TGTGCCAGCTCAAATGGGGACTGGGGGGACTTCCCTGGAAACACCATATATTTT.

The CDR3, as DNA: TGTGCCAGCAGCTTAGGTAGCAGGCCGGGGGAGACCCAGTACTTC. Residues: CASSLGSRPGETQYF. This chain uses TRBV7-7 with TRBJ2-5, with D tentatively TRBD2 (5 bases). The CDR3 loop spans 15 amino acids. From germline, CDR1 is SSHAT and CDR2 FNYEAQ (reference sequence). The V end lost 1 base, the J end lost 5 bases, and 14 bases lay between the germline ends.